This TCR beta chain comes out of a study of T cell responses to AZD1222 COVID-19 vaccine. Study background: The analysis combined second doses at about 4 or about 12 weeks.

TCRdb keeps only in-frame clones here, not all; method: immunoSEQ multiplex PCR. The repertoire holds 150,000 to 200,000 clones, 87% seen once, with 2.6% in the top ten. Germline V lookup: CDR1 LGHDT, CDR2 YNNKEL (reference sequence). Trimming took off 4 bases at V and 0 bases at J, with 8 bases between the two ends. This CDR3 region has 14 residues. Regarding the study as a whole: Recipients of two AZD1222 doses showed rising Spike-specific TCR breadth and depth. Among vaccine-associated CD4 TCRs, coverage spanned spike, with dominance at 160-218 and 743-854. No day 14 peak samples; only post-peak repertoires were characterized.

Note on this clone: As yet, its antigen is unknown.

The clonotype was recovered from an adult in good health. The source was peripheral blood, collected on day 0 of AZD1222 vaccination. The V call is TRBV3-1 (or the pseudogene TRBV3-2), the J call TRBJ2-3; D perhaps matches TRBD2 (6 bases). CDR3 coding DNA: TGTGCCAGCAGCCGGGAGGCTAGCACAGATACGCAGTATTTT. Its translation: CASSREASTDTQYF.